This T cell receptor (beta chain) came from a study of blood T cell repertoires in COVID-19. On the study more broadly: Sample material is recorded as cDNA or gDNA derived from T cells, B-cell-depleted T cells, or PBMCs.

The authors' processing: Estimates of nucleated cell counts were drawn from the amplification of reference gene primers. Repertoires were generated with immunoSEQ multiplex PCR, while TCRdb's copy carries only in-frame clones and drops some. V, J and clone size reflect that table, while D and trimming were determined from the DNA. The data contain about 180,000 clones, roughly 84% of them singletons. The source material was peripheral blood. The clonotype was recovered from a person between 65 and 79 years old with COVID-19, enrolled during active disease.

The DNA for the CDR3 is TGCGCCAGCAGCCAAGAACACAGTCTGAACACTGAAGCTTTCTTT. Amino acid sequence: CASSQEHSLNTEAFF. The rearrangement links TRBV4-3 to TRBJ1-1; D unresolved. Germline V gene lookup returns CDR1 LGHNA and CDR2 YSLEER. Trimming stripped 0 bases from V and 0 bases from J, with 8 bases between. The CDR3 spans 15 residues.